This T cell receptor beta chain was captured in a study of blood T cell repertoires in COVID-19. V was clipped by 0 bases and J by 5 bases, with 16 bases between them. CDR1 is SEHNR, CDR2 FQNEAQ, per germline (reference sequence). The length of the CDR3 is 16 residues. Original handling: Estimation of nucleated cell counts relied on the amplification of reference gene primers. Assay used: immunoSEQ multiplex PCR; TCRdb lists only in-frame clones, some missing. The V and J calls and clone size were taken over from that table, and D and trimming were inferred from the DNA. The sample holds a few hundred thousand clones; approximately 90% are singletons and the top ten take 10%.

The sequenced sample was PBMCs or T cells enriched from blood (not recorded which). The source of this sequence is a woman aged 50 to 65 who had recovered from COVID-19. This chain links TRBV7-9 with TRBJ1-2, with D perhaps matching TRBD1 (6 bases). The CDR3 coding sequence is TGTGCCAGCAGCTTAGCGCTTAAGGACAGTATTTATGGCTACACCTTC. This gives the protein CASSLALKDSIYGYTF.